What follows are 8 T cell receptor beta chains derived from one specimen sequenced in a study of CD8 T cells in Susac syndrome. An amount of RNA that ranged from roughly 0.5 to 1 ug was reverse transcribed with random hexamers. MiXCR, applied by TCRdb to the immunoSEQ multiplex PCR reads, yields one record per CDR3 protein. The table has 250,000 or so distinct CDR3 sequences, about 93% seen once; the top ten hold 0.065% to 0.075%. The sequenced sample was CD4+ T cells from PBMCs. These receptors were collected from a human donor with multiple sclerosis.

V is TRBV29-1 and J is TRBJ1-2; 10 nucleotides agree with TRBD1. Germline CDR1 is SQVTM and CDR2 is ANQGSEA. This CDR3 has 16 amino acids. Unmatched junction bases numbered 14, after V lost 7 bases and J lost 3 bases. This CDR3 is CSARGTGEEEDYGYTF. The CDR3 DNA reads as TGCAGCGCCCGGGGGACAGGGGAAGAGGAGGACTATGGCTACACCTTC.

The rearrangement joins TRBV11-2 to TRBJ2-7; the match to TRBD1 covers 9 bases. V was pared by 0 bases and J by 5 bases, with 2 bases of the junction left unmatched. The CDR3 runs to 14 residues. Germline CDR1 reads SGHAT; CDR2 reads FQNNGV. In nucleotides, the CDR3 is TGTGCCAGCAGCTTAGAGGGACAGGGAGACGAGCAGTACTTC. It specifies CASSLEGQGDEQYF.

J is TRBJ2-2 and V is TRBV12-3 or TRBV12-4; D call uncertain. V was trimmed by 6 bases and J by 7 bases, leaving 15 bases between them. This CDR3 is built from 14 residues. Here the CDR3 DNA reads TGTGCCAGCAGCCTCATGGGAAAGAGCGGGGAGCTGTTTTTT. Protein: CASSLMGKSGELFF.

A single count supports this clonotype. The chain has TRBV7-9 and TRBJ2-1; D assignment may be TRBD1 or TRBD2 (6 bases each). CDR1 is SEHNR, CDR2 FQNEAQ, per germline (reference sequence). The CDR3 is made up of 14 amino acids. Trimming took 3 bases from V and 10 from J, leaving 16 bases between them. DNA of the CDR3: TGTGCCAGCAGCTTCGAATGGGGGGCCGGGGAGCAGTTCTTC. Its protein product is CASSFEWGAGEQFF.

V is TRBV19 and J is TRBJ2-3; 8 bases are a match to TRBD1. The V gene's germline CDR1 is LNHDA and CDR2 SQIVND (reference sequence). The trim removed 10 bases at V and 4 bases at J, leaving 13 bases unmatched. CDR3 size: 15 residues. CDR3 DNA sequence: TGTGCCACCGCCGGACAGGGCGGGCGGGCAGATACGCAGTATTTT. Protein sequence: CATAGQGGRADTQYF.

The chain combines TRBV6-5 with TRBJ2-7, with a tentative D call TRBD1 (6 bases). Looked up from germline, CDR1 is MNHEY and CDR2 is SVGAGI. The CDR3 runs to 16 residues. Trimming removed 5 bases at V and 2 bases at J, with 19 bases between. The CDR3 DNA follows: TGTGCCAGCAGTACCGAACAGGGACACCGGACCTACGAGCAGTACTTC. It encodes CASSTEQGHRTYEQYF.

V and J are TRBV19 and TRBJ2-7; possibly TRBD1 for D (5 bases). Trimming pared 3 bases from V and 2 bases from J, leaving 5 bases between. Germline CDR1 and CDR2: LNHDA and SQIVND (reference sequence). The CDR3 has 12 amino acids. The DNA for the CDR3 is TGTGCCAGTAGTATGACAGCCTACGAGCAGTACTTC. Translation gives CASSMTAYEQYF.

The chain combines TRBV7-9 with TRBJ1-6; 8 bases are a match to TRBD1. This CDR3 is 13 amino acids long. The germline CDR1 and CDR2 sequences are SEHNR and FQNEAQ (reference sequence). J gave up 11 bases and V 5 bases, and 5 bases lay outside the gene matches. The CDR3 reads CASSAGQVAPLHF. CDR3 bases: TGTGCCAGCAGCGCGGGACAGGTGGCACCCCTCCACTTT.